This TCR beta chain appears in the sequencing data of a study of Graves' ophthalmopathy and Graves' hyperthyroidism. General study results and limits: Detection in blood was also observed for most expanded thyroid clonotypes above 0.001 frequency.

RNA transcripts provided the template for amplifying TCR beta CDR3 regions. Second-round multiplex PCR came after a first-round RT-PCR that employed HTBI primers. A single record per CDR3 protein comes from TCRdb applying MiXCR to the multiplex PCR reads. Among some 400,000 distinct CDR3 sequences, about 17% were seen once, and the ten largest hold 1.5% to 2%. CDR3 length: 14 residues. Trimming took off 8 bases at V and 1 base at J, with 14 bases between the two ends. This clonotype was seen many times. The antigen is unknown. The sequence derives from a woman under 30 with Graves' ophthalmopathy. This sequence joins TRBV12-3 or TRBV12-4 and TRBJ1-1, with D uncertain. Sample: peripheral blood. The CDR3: CASRYGPSNTEAFF. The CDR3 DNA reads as TGTGCCAGCCGTTACGGGCCGTCGAACACTGAAGCTTTCTTT.